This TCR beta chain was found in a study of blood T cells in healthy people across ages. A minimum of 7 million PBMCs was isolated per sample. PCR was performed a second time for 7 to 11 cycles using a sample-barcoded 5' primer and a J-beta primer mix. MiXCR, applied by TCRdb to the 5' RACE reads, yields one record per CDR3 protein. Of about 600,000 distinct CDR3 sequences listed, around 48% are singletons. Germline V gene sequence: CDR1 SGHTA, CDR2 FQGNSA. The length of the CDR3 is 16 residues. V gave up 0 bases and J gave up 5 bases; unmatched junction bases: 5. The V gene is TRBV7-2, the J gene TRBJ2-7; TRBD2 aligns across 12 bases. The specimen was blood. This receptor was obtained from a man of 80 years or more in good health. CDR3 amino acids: CASSLAASGGAHEQYF. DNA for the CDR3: TGTGCCAGCAGCTTAGCGGCTAGCGGGGGGGCCCACGAGCAGTACTTC.